The clone carrying this T cell receptor beta chain was observed a handful of times. As yet, its antigen is unknown. Expressed TCRB transcripts were sequenced, since all the RNA that had been isolated was reverse transcribed. TCRdb's table, derived via immunoSEQ multiplex PCR, lists solely in-frame clones and lacks some. The sample shows fewer than 350,000 clones, 14% to 15% of them seen only once. The germline CDR1 and CDR2 sequences are SGHVS and FNYEAQ. The V end lost 5 bases, the J end lost 4 bases, and 17 bases lay between the germline ends. This CDR3 contains 15 residues. The entry originates in a study of beta chain features in type 1 diabetes. Study-wide context: Regarding age, gender and cell yields, patients proved similar to healthy donors.

Study results and limitations: Researchers reported that naive, central memory and Treg TCRB repertoires appeared more similar in patients than in healthy donors. VDJ junctions from patients with type 1 diabetes contained fewer insertions and more deletions. Shortening that was moderate but significant affected the TCRB CDR3s of Type 1 diabetes patients in all four CD4+ subsets. A potential influence of HLA type upon TCRB rearrangement remained unresolved herein.

This chain joins TRBV7-6 and TRBJ1-2; no clear D. The specimen was naive CD4+ T cells from blood. This clonotype was obtained from a man between 18 and 35 years old with type 1 diabetes. As DNA, the CDR3 is TGTGCCAGCAGCCGAGGCCGGGATCCACCCTATGGCTACACCTTC. Its translation is CASSRGRDPPYGYTF. The entire variable domain, with the rest obtained from reference TRBV7-6 and TRBJ1-2, is as follows: GAGVSQSPRYKVTKRGQDVALRCDPISGHVSLYWYRQALGQGPEFLTYFNYEAQQDKSGLPNDRFSAERPEGSISTLTIQRTEQRDSAMYRCASSRGRDPPYGYTFGSGTRLTVV.